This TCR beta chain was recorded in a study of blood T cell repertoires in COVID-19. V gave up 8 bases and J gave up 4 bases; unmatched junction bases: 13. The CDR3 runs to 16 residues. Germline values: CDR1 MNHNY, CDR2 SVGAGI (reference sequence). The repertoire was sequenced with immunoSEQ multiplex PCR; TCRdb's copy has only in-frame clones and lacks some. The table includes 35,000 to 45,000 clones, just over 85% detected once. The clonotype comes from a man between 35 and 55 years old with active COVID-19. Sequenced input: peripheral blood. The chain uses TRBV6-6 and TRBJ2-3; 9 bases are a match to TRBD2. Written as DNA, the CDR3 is TGTGCCAGCCGCGGGGGATCAGGACTAGCGCCAGATACGCAGTATTTT. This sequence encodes CASRGGSGLAPDTQYF.